Listed below are T cell receptor beta chains from one sample, sequenced in a study of neoadjuvant nivolumab and ipilimumab in lung cancer. Produced via immunoSEQ multiplex PCR; TCRdb's table is partial and in-frame only. Here the sample spans 30,000 to 35,000 clones, about nine tenths being singletons. The sample consisted of peripheral blood, taken after neoadjuvant nivolumab, alone or with ipilimumab, at or shortly before surgery. These receptors were taken from an adult with non-small cell lung cancer. Each CDR3 is given with its conserved first and last residue. A D gene is named only where the DNA matches it firmly. Part of the rows lack a size; the others show once, few, many or a class for expanded clones.

d_call,v_call,clone_size,j_call,cdr3_aa,cdr3_nt
.,TRBV7-9,once,TRBJ2-6,CASAPEPGRPGANVLTF,TGTGCCAGCGCGCCCGAACCAGGGCGGCCTGGGGCCAACGTCCTGACTTTC
.,TRBV2,.,TRBJ1-1,CASRKTGRDTEAFF,TGTGCCAGCAGAAAAACAGGGAGGGACACTGAAGCTTTCTTT
TRBD1,TRBV20-1,.,TRBJ1-1,CRADRGTEAFF,TGCAGAGCGGACAGGGGCACTGAAGCTTTCTTT
.,TRBV10-1,.,TRBJ2-5,CASNEGRETETQYF,TGCGCCAGCAATGAGGGCAGGGAAACCGAGACCCAGTACTTC
TRBD1,TRBV4-2,.,TRBJ1-1,CASSQDGTGLNTEAFF,TGTGCCAGCAGCCAGGACGGGACAGGCCTGAACACTGAAGCTTTCTTT
TRBD2,TRBV9,once,TRBJ2-1,CASSVATRASGLHNEQFF,TGTGCCAGCAGCGTAGCTACAAGGGCTAGCGGATTACACAATGAGCAGTTCTTC
.,TRBV2,.,TRBJ1-4,CASNRGRVNEKLFF,TGTGCCAGCAATCGGGGAAGAGTTAATGAAAAACTGTTTTTT
.,TRBV6-1,.,TRBJ1-1,CATRLGMNTEAFF,TGTGCCACCAGACTGGGAATGAACACTGAAGCTTTCTTT
.,TRBV5-1,.,TRBJ2-7,CASSLSSKEYEQYF,TGCGCCAGCAGCTTGTCGAGTAAGGAATACGAGCAGTACTTC
.,TRBV10-1,.,TRBJ1-1,CASKAGEATEAFF,TGCGCCAGCAAGGCAGGGGAGGCCACTGAAGCTTTCTTT
.,TRBV6-6,.,TRBJ2-7,CASSGIGTSGWEQYF,TGTGCCAGCAGTGGCATCGGGACATCAGGATGGGAGCAGTACTTC
TRBD1,TRBV6-9,.,TRBJ2-1,CASSNRGRSYNEQFF,TGTGCCAGCAGTAACAGGGGCCGCTCCTACAATGAGCAGTTCTTC
.,TRBV5-1,.,TRBJ2-5,CASSSGWDVETQYF,TGCGCCAGCAGCTCAGGGTGGGACGTGGAGACCCAGTACTTC
TRBD1,TRBV10-2,once,TRBJ2-5,CASSESLGGTQETQYF,TGCGCCAGCAGTGAGTCCTTAGGGGGCACGCAAGAGACCCAGTACTTC
.,TRBV4-1,.,TRBJ2-7,CASSQGTGRVDEQYF,TGCGCCAGCAGCCAAGGGACAGGGAGGGTGGACGAGCAGTACTTC
.,TRBV11-2,.,TRBJ2-7,CASSLVGYEQYF,TGTGCCAGCAGCTTAGTGGGATACGAGCAGTACTTC
.,TRBV5-6,.,TRBJ2-7,CASSWPDGGEQYF,TGTGCCAGCAGCTGGCCGGACGGGGGCGAGCAGTACTTC
.,TRBV5-5,.,TRBJ1-2,CASSVTDSRGYTF,TGTGCCAGCAGCGTGACCGACAGTAGAGGCTACACCTTC
.,TRBV6-1,.,TRBJ2-5,CASSEPGSYQETQYF,TGTGCCAGCAGTGAACCAGGCTCATACCAAGAGACCCAGTACTTC
.,TRBV11-2,.,TRBJ1-6,CASSLDGTPNSYNSPLHF,TGTGCCAGCAGCTTAGACGGGACCCCAAACTCCTATAATTCACCCCTCCACTTT
.,TRBV7-9,few,TRBJ1-1,CASSFLRDRTEAFF,TGTGCCAGCAGCTTTTTAAGGGATCGCACTGAAGCTTTCTTT
.,TRBV5-1,.,TRBJ2-7,CASRWTQLHEQYF,TGCGCCAGCCGCTGGACCCAACTTCACGAGCAGTACTTC
.,TRBV7-6,.,TRBJ2-7,CASSSQYEQYF,TGTGCCAGCAGCTCCCAATACGAGCAGTACTTC
TRBD1,TRBV5-5,.,TRBJ1-1,CASSPASGTGYTEAFF,TGTGCCAGCAGCCCAGCATCCGGGACAGGTTATACTGAAGCTTTCTTT
.,TRBV29-1,.,TRBJ2-7,CSVATIRGNHEQYF,TGCAGCGTTGCCACCATTAGGGGGAACCACGAGCAGTACTTC
.,TRBV7-9,once,TRBJ1-1,CASSSSGSFPTEAFF,TGTGCCAGCAGCTCTTCAGGATCCTTTCCCACTGAAGCTTTCTTT
.,TRBV5-6,.,TRBJ2-2,CASSFGGASNTGELFF,TGTGCCAGCAGCTTTGGGGGGGCCTCGAACACCGGGGAGCTGTTTTTT
TRBD1,TRBV11-1,once,TRBJ2-3,CASSLAGRGTDTQYF,TGTGCCAGCAGCTTAGCGGGCAGGGGGACAGATACGCAGTATTTT
TRBD1,TRBV7-9,.,TRBJ2-7,CASSRDRAEQYF,TGTGCCAGCAGCCGGGACAGGGCCGAGCAGTACTTC
TRBD1,TRBV5-8,.,TRBJ1-4,CASSSNRGPHSTNEKLFF,TGTGCCAGCAGCTCTAACAGGGGACCCCACTCAACTAATGAAAAACTGTTTTTT
TRBD1,TRBV4-1,once,TRBJ2-7,CASSQFPTGAYEQYF,TGCGCCAGCAGCCAATTCCCCACAGGGGCTTACGAGCAGTACTTC
TRBD1,TRBV7-2,.,TRBJ2-5,CASSLMTGAQETQYF,TGTGCCAGCAGCTTGATGACAGGGGCCCAAGAGACCCAGTACTTC
.,TRBV5-6,.,TRBJ1-6,CASSAGQKNSPLHF,TGTGCCAGCAGCGCCGGACAGAAAAATTCACCCCTCCACTTT
.,TRBV6-1,.,TRBJ1-3,CASSEFWGEGNTIYF,TGTGCCAGCAGTGAATTTTGGGGAGAAGGAAACACCATATATTTT
.,TRBV7-2,.,TRBJ2-5,CASSLGGLPQETQYF,TGTGCCAGCAGCTTAGGGGGACTGCCACAAGAGACCCAGTACTTC
.,TRBV2,.,TRBJ1-4,CASGQGSPNEKLFF,TGTGCCAGCGGTCAGGGGAGTCCTAATGAAAAACTGTTTTTT
.,TRBV5-4,.,TRBJ2-2,CASSPRTANTGELFF,TGTGCCAGCAGCCCCCGGACAGCGAACACCGGGGAGCTGTTTTTT
.,TRBV5-1,.,TRBJ1-6,CASSLAAALPLHF,TGCGCCAGCAGCTTGGCCGCGGCCCTACCCCTCCACTTT
TRBD2,TRBV11-1,.,TRBJ2-1,CASSLAGSGGAHEQFF,TGTGCCAGCAGCTTAGCAGGTAGCGGGGGGGCCCATGAGCAGTTCTTC
TRBD2,TRBV18,.,TRBJ2-7,CASSSGLADSYEQYF,TGTGCCAGCTCGTCGGGACTAGCGGATTCCTACGAGCAGTACTTC
TRBD2,TRBV11-2,.,TRBJ2-5,CASSSSTSGIQETQYF,TGTGCCAGCAGCTCCTCTACTAGCGGGATCCAAGAGACCCAGTACTTC
.,TRBV2,.,TRBJ1-5,CASSEVGPLNQPQHF,TGTGCCAGCAGTGAAGTTGGCCCCTTGAATCAGCCCCAGCATTTT
TRBD2,TRBV4-2,.,TRBJ2-5,CASSQGGAGGEETQYF,TGTGCCAGCAGCCAAGGAGGAGCGGGGGGCGAAGAGACCCAGTACTTC
.,TRBV7-2,once,TRBJ1-4,CASSLKERGKLFF,TGTGCCAGCAGCTTAAAGGAAAGAGGAAAACTGTTTTTT
.,TRBV10-3,.,TRBJ1-1,CATGAALNTEAFF,TGTGCCACCGGGGCAGCTCTGAACACTGAAGCTTTCTTT